Below, one T cell receptor (beta chain) is given with its context. Its cognate antigen is unknown. Assay used: immunoSEQ multiplex PCR; TCRdb lists only in-frame clones, some missing. The repertoire holds about 580,000 clones, with 95% to 98% as singletons. This entry comes from a study of shared clonotypes between healthy human individuals. Study-wide context: Sampling drew on donors who were a couple of women and a few men aged 18 to 49.

In germline, CDR1 is SGDLS, CDR2 YYNGEE. V was clipped by 5 bases and J by 2 bases; unmatched bases: 8. This CDR3 is 15 amino acids long. Naive CD8 cells were CD45RO-negative, positively selected for CCR7, excluding terminally differentiated effector memory CD45RA+ cells. Study findings and constraints: Having only a few donors restricted how much genetic and exposure-history diversity was captured.

Sequencing was done on a sample of naive CD8+ T cells sorted from blood. This TCR came from a man aged 25-45 years in good health. The chain carries TRBV9 and TRBJ2-3; 7 positions match TRBD1. CDR3 sequence (DNA): TGTGCCAGCAGTTGGACAGGCCGCCTCACAGATACGCAGTATTTT. It codes for CASSWTGRLTDTQYF.